This T cell receptor beta chain is from a study of identical twins. This clonotype came up once. Its antigen is not identified. TCRdb reanalysed the 5' RACE reads using MiXCR and keeps one entry per CDR3 protein. The sample includes fewer than 900,000 distinct CDR3 sequences, roughly 20% seen only once; the top ten take around 13%. With 8 bases removed from V and 1 base from J, the gap between germline ends came to 8 bases. The CDR3 spans 12 residues. In germline, CDR1 is SNHLY, CDR2 FYNNEI. All donors comprised healthy Caucasians. Broader study findings: Insertions were reduced in abundant cord blood beta clonotypes but not in memory repertoires.

These data were also reused for a study on T cells expressing NK-cell markers. As that report states: Top CD8+ clonotypes included the dominant CD3+CD56+NKG2C+ clonotypes in a handful of donors.

The clonotype was recovered from a woman aged 18-30 years in good health. The chain employs TRBV2 and TRBJ1-2; perhaps TRBD1 as D (6 bases). The specimen was PBMCs. CDR3 protein: CASRDNNYGYTF. The CDR3 DNA is TGTGCCAGCCGGGACAATAACTATGGCTACACCTTC.